Below are 23 T cell receptor beta chains sequenced from a single sample in a study of graft-versus-host responses after intestinal transplantation. The assay was immunoSEQ multiplex PCR, and TCRdb's table has in-frame clones only and misses some. This sample yields roughly 53,000 clones, of which about 89% are seen a single time; roughly 6% belongs to the top ten. Sequencing was performed on PBMCs, taken more than 650 days after intestinal transplant. These receptors came from a human patient who received an intestinal transplant, so some T cells may come from the graft donor.

In the case of this clone: One end of the junction fails to match germline, which may point to a read error. The chain has TRBV2 and TRBJ1-1; D uncertain. This CDR3 has 11 residues. Per germline, CDR1 SNHLY and CDR2 FYNNEI. This CDR3 is CAGRRSDEAFF. The CDR3 coding sequence is TGTGCCGGCAGACGGAGTGATGAAGCTTTCTTT. The full variable domain, with the rest looked up from reference TRBV2 and TRBJ1-1, is EPEVTQTPSHQVTQMGQEVILRCVPISNHLYFYWYRQILGQKVEFLVSFYNNEISEKSEIFDDQFSVERPDGSNFTLKIRSTKLEDSAMYFCAGRRSDEAFFGQGTRLTVV.

The genes are TRBV19 and TRBJ1-1, with D tentatively TRBD1 (5 bases). Trimming took 3 bases from V and 6 from J, leaving 23 bases between them. CDR3 size: 17 residues. Germline CDR1 and CDR2: LNHDA and SQIVND (reference sequence). The CDR3 nucleotides are TGTGCCAGTAGTATGGGCCACCCGGGGGGACGATACCCTGAAGCTTTCTTT. This translates into CASSMGHPGGRYPEAFF.

This sequence joins TRBV5-1 and TRBJ1-2; possible D gene TRBD1, 6 bases. Germline V gene sequence: CDR1 SGHRS, CDR2 YFSETQ. V was cut by 9 bases and J by 8 bases, with 20 bases left in between. The CDR3 extends over 13 amino acids. The CDR3 nucleotides are TGCGCCACCCGTCCGGGGGGGGCGCGAGGCTACACCTTC. Protein sequence: CATRPGGARGYTF.

This chain joins TRBV5-6 and TRBJ2-1; D unresolved. The germline V gene has CDR1 SGHDT and CDR2 YYEEEE. CDR3 length: 12 residues. Trimming removed 0 bases from V and 5 bases from J, with 3 bases in between. The CDR3 DNA reads as TGTGCCAGCAGCTTGGGCAACAATGAGCAGTTCTTC. Its protein is CASSLGNNEQFF.

This sequence joins TRBV29-1 and TRBJ1-4; TRBD1 aligns across 9 bases. Germline V lookup: CDR1 SQVTM, CDR2 ANQGSEA. The junction had 9 bases not matched to a gene; V was cut back by 5 bases and J by 2 bases. The CDR3 extends over 16 amino acids. CDR3 coding DNA: TGCAGCGTTACAGGGGGCGGAGGTAGGACTAATGAAAAACTGTTTTTT. Its protein is CSVTGGGGRTNEKLFF. The full variable domain, completed using reference TRBV29-1 and TRBJ1-4, is SAVISQKPSRDICQRGTSLTIQCQVDSQVTMMFWYRQQPGQSLTLIATANQGSEATYESGFVIDKFPISRPNLTFSTLTVSNMSPEDSSIYLCSVTGGGGRTNEKLFFGSGTQLSVL.

The chain recombines TRBV7-9 with TRBJ2-7; maybe TRBD1 (6 bases). Germline V gene sequence: CDR1 SEHNR, CDR2 FQNEAQ (reference sequence). The V gene lost 7 bases and the J gene lost 2 bases, with 15 bases spanning the gap. This CDR3 spans 14 amino acids. The chain's CDR3 is CASISGANTYEQYF. CDR3 in DNA: TGTGCCAGCATCTCAGGGGCAAATACCTACGAGCAGTACTTC.

This clone occurred a few times. The V call is TRBV5-4, the J call TRBJ2-4; no clear D. Trimming cost V 0 bases and J 1 base, with 5 bases left between them. The CDR3 consists of 14 residues. Germline V gene data show CDR1 as SGHNT and CDR2 as YYREEE (reference sequence). The CDR3 nucleotides are TGTGCCAGCAGCTTGGAGAGGGCCAAAAACATTCAGTACTTC. This translates into CASSLERAKNIQYF.

The V call is TRBV4-1, the J call TRBJ1-2, with D possibly being TRBD1 (5 bases). Deletions cut 0 bases from V and 7 bases from J, with 15 bases between. The V gene's germline CDR1 is MGHRA and CDR2 YSYEKL. The CDR3 contains 15 residues. CDR3 DNA: TGCGCCAGCAGCCAAGATTTAAGGGGCGAGGCTGGCTACACCTTC. Translation: CASSQDLRGEAGYTF.

The chain has TRBV7-9 and TRBJ2-7; 11 nucleotides agree with TRBD1. Germline trimming cut 5 bases from V and 10 bases from J; bases unmatched to any gene: 10. This CDR3 contains 14 residues. Germline V gene sequence: CDR1 SEHNR, CDR2 FQNEAQ (reference sequence). CDR3 sequence (DNA): TGTGCCAGCAGCCCGAGGGACAGGGGGAGAGATCAGTACTTC. It encodes CASSPRDRGRDQYF. Full variable domain (remainder filled in from reference TRBV7-9 and TRBJ2-7): DTGVSQNPRHKITKRGQNVTFRCDPISEHNRLYWYRQTLGQGPEFLTYFQNEAQLEKSRLLSDRFSAERPKGSFSTLEIQRTEQGDSAMYLCASSPRDRGRDQYFGPGTRLTVT.

This clone was seen only a few times. CDR3 sequence: CASSDPSGRGGYTF. CDR3 bases: TGTGCCAGCAGTGACCCCAGCGGTAGGGGTGGCTACACCTTC. The chain uses TRBV2 and TRBJ1-2; weak D call: TRBD1 (5 bases). Germline loops: CDR1 SNHLY, CDR2 FYNNEI. Trimming removed 3 bases from V and 7 bases from J, with 15 bases in between. The CDR3 has 14 amino acids.

V gene TRBV11-2 combines with J gene TRBJ1-1; possibly TRBD1 for D (6 bases). Germline loops: CDR1 SGHAT, CDR2 FQNNGV. V lost 1 base and J lost 3, with 12 bases in between. This CDR3 is built from 15 residues. This CDR3 is CASSLGTGRHTEAFF. CDR3 coding DNA: TGTGCCAGCAGCTTAGGTACAGGGCGCCACACTGAAGCTTTCTTT.

V gene TRBV4-1 combines with J gene TRBJ2-1, with D possibly matching TRBD1 (5 bases). V was shortened by 3 bases and J by 0 bases, with 9 bases between the two germline ends. The CDR3 runs to 15 residues. The V gene's germline CDR1 is MGHRA and CDR2 YSYEKL. The CDR3 region is CASSHDDSSYNEQFF. Here the CDR3 DNA reads TGCGCCAGCAGCCACGACGACAGCTCCTACAATGAGCAGTTCTTC.

This rearrangement joins TRBV7-9 to TRBJ2-3; D is possibly TRBD2 (5 bases). CDR1 is SEHNR, CDR2 FQNEAQ, per germline (reference sequence). V lost 5 bases and J 1 base, leaving 10 bases between the germline ends. This CDR3 contains 14 residues. CDR3 protein: CASSTKRGTDTQYF. The CDR3 nucleotides read TGTGCCAGCAGCACCAAGAGGGGCACAGATACGCAGTATTTT.

V usage is TRBV5-1 and J usage is TRBJ2-3; D uncertain. Trimming shortened V by 4 bases and J by 2 bases, and 14 bases separated the two germline ends. Germline V gene lookup returns CDR1 SGHRS and CDR2 YFSETQ. This CDR3 region has 15 residues. The CDR3 is CASSPDSNPTDTQYF. The CDR3 DNA reads as TGCGCCAGCAGCCCCGATAGTAATCCCACAGATACGCAGTATTTT.

The CDR3 bases are TGTGCCAGTAGTCCCCTGAGGAAAAACACTGAAGCTTTCTTT. It specifies CASSPLRKNTEAFF. V usage is TRBV19 and J usage is TRBJ1-1, with unresolved D. The germline V gene encodes CDR1 LNHDA and CDR2 SQIVND (reference sequence). Trimming stripped 5 bases from V and 2 bases from J, with 12 bases between. The CDR3 is 14 amino acids.

The chain carries TRBV7-3 and TRBJ2-5; 13 bases map to TRBD2. CDR1 is SGHTA, CDR2 FQGTGA, per germline. V trimming: 2 bases; J trimming: 5 bases; junction bases outside the gene matches: 2. This CDR3 has 15 amino acids. The DNA for the CDR3 is TGTGCCAGCAGCTTAGGGACTAGCGGGGACGAGACCCAGTACTTC. Translating it yields CASSLGTSGDETQYF.

The V and J genes are TRBV5-5 and TRBJ1-1; maybe TRBD1 (5 bases). This CDR3 contains 18 residues. V dropped 2 bases and J dropped 0 bases, with 20 bases sitting between them. CDR1 and CDR2 from the germline V gene are SGHKS and YYEKEE (reference sequence). The CDR3 DNA is TGTGCCAGCAGCTTTTACGTTTCCCCCGGGACGGTGAACACTGAAGCTTTCTTT. Amino acids: CASSFYVSPGTVNTEAFF.

The chain joins TRBV18 to TRBJ2-5; D is possibly TRBD2 (6 bases). This CDR3 is built from 13 residues. Germline-derived CDR1 and CDR2 are KGHSH and LQKENI. Trimming took off 2 bases at V and 4 bases at J, with 8 bases between the two ends. DNA of the CDR3: TGTGCCAGCTCACCATGGGACTTAGAGACCCAGTACTTC. It encodes CASSPWDLETQYF.

The chain joins TRBV12-5 to TRBJ2-5, with 9 bases that match TRBD1. CDR1 and CDR2 (germline): LGHNT, FRNRAP. The V and J ends lost 7 bases and 4 bases, in that order; junction bases with no gene match: 13. The CDR3 is made up of 16 amino acids. In DNA, the CDR3 is TGTGCTAGTGCCGAGGACAGGGGCGAAACCCTAGAGACCCAGTACTTC. Protein sequence: CASAEDRGETLETQYF.

This chain connects TRBV5-1 to TRBJ1-2; 9 positions agree with TRBD1. After removal of 0 bases from V and 6 bases from J, the junction contained 3 bases not matched to a gene. CDR3 length equals 14 residues. CDR1 SGHRS and CDR2 YFSETQ come from the germline V gene. This CDR3 is CASSLEGQGHGYTF. DNA of the CDR3: TGCGCCAGCAGCTTGGAGGGACAGGGCCATGGCTACACCTTC.

The CDR3 region is CASSQGDEQYF. CDR3 coding DNA: TGCGCCAGCAGCCAAGGGGACGAGCAGTACTTC. This chain connects TRBV4-1 to TRBJ2-5; D unresolved. The DNA matches TRBJ2-7 better at its end, which makes the J call doubtful. The germline V gene encodes CDR1 MGHRA and CDR2 YSYEKL. This CDR3 comprises 11 residues.

The V gene is TRBV4-1, the J gene TRBJ1-5; no definite D call. The V gene's germline CDR1 is MGHRA and CDR2 YSYEKL. The length of the CDR3 is 15 residues. V gave up 2 bases and J gave up 2 bases, with 10 bases separating them. The CDR3 loop reads CASSQYGDGNQPQHF. As DNA, the CDR3 is TGCGCCAGCAGCCAATATGGGGATGGCAATCAGCCCCAGCATTTT.

This sequence joins TRBV6-5 and TRBJ2-7; D gene ambiguous. Germline CDR1 is MNHEY and CDR2 is SVGAGI. The V end was cut by 8 bases, the J end by 7 bases, with 12 bases between. This CDR3 region has 11 residues. The CDR3 protein is CASSGQGEQYF. The CDR3 region has the DNA TGTGCCAGCTCAGGTCAAGGAGAGCAGTACTTC.